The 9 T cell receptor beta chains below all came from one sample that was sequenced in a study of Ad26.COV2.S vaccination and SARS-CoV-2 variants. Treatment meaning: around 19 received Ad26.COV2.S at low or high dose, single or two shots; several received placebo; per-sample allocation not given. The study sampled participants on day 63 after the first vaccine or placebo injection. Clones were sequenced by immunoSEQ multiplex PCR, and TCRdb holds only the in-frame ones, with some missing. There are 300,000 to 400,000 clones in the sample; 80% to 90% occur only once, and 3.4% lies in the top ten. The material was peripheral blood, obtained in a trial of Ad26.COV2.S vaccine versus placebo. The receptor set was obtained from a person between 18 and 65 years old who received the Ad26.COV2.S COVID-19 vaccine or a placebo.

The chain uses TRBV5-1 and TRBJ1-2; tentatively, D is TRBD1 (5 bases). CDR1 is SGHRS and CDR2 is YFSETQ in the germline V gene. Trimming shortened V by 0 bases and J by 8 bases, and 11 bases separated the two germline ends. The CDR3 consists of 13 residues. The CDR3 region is CASSLAEGSGYTF. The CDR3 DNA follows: TGCGCCAGCAGCTTGGCCGAGGGGTCCGGCTACACCTTC.

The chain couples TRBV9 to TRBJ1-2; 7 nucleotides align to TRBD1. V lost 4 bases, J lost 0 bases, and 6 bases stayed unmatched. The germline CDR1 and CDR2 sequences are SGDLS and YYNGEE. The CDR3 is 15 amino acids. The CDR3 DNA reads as TGTGCCAGCAGCCTCAGGGGGGGTGCTAACTATGGCTACACCTTC. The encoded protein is CASSLRGGANYGYTF.

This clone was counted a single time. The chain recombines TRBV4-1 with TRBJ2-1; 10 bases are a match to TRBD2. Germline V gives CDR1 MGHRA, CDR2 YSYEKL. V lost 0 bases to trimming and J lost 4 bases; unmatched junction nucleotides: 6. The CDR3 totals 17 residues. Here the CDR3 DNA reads TGCGCCAGCAGCCAAGATCGGCTAGCGGGGGATTACAATGAGCAGTTCTTC. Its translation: CASSQDRLAGDYNEQFF.

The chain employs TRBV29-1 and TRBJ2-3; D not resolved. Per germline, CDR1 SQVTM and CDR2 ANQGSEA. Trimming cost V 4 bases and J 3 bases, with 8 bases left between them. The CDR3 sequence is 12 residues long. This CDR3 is CSVGPRTDTQYF. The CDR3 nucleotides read TGCAGCGTTGGCCCCAGGACAGATACGCAGTATTTT.

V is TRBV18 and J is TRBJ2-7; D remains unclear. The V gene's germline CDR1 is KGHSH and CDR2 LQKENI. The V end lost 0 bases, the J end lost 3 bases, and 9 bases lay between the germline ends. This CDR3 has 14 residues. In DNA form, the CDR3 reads TGTGCCAGCTCACCACCAAACGGAGACTACGAGCAGTACTTC. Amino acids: CASSPPNGDYEQYF.

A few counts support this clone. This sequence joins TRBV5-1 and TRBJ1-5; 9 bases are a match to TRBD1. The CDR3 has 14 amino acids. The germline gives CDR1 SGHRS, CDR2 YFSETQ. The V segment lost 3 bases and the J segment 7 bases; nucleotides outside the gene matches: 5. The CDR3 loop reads CASSSGTGRQPQHF. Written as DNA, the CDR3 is TGCGCCAGCAGCTCGGGGACAGGGAGGCAGCCCCAGCATTTT.

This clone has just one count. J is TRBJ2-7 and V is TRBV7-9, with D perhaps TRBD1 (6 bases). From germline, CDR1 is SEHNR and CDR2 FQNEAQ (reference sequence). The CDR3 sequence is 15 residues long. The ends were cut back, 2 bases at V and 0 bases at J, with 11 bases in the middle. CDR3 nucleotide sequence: TGTGCCAGCAGCTTAATGGGACAAAGCTCCTACGAGCAGTACTTC. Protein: CASSLMGQSSYEQYF.

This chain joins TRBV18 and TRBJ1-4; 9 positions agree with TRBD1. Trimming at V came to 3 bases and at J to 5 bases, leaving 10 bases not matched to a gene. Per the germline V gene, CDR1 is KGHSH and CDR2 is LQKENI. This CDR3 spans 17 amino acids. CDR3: CASSPTGSGTGNEKLFF. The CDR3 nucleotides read TGTGCCAGCTCACCTACCGGGTCCGGGACAGGGAATGAAAAACTGTTTTTT.

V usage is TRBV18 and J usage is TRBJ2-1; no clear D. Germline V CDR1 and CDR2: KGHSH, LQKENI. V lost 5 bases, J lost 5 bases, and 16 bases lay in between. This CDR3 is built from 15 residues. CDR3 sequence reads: CASSTSSRTHNEQFF. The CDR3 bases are TGTGCCAGCTCAACCTCGAGCAGGACCCACAATGAGCAGTTCTTC.